This paragraph covers one TCR beta chain sequence. What it recognizes is unknown. V was shortened by 0 bases and J by 0 bases, with 3 bases between the two germline ends. Germline CDR1 reads SGHDN; CDR2 reads FVKESK. The length of the CDR3 is 13 residues. Sequenced with the Oncomine TCR Beta short-read assay was DNA taken from cultured CD4+ T cells. One entry per CDR3 protein, called by TCRdb with MiXCR from the PCR reads. The sample lists about 15,000 distinct CDR3 sequences, about 30% occurring once. This sample stems from a study of vaccination and CD4 T cells after COVID-19. For the study at large: PCR on nasal swabs identified SARS-CoV-2 in convalescent patients, of whom some ten were mild and one severe. Post-vaccine sampling followed dose two by a median 72 days (range 14 to 241). Researchers treated cells with overlapping spike peptides taken from SARS-CoV-2, HCoV-NL63, HCoV-OC43 and HCoV-229E.

Overall study results and limits: Median reactive clonotypes, those recognizing SARS-CoV-2, rose from around 21 to 38, not significantly.

Treatment described: roughly 11-day PBMC culture with coronavirus spike peptide pools or control peptides (ViraFEST assay). This chain connects TRBV14 to TRBJ2-7; D is undetermined. The specimen sequenced was cultured CD4+ T cells from blood. The TCR originated in a human donor with COVID-19. The CDR3 region is CASSQDYSYEQYF. CDR3 nucleotide sequence: TGTGCCAGCAGCCAAGACTACTCCTACGAGCAGTACTTC.